Presented here are 28 T cell receptor beta chains from one specimen sequenced in a study of cytomegalovirus exposure and HLA in healthy donors. The repertoire was sequenced with immunoSEQ multiplex PCR; TCRdb's copy has only in-frame clones and lacks some. The data show about 160,000 clones, 80% to 90% seen once. Input material: PBMCs. These TCRs come from a woman aged 18-35 years in good health and CMV-seronegative.

In the case of this clone: One end of the junction does not line up with germline, which may come from a read error. The V gene is TRBV5-4, the J gene TRBJ2-7; D not resolved. The CDR3 has 15 amino acids. CDR1 and CDR2 from the germline V gene are SGHNT and YYREEE (reference sequence). The CDR3 DNA reads TGCGCCAGCAGCCAAGATCGAGAACAGCCCTACGAGCAGTACTTC. Translated, it gives CASSQDREQPYEQYF.

This chain uses TRBV19 with TRBJ2-7; 7 positions match TRBD2. The CDR3 totals 14 residues. Looked up from germline, CDR1 is LNHDA and CDR2 is SQIVND (reference sequence). The V segment lost 0 bases and the J segment 4 bases; nucleotides outside the gene matches: 3. The CDR3 nucleotides are TGTGCCAGTAGTATAGACGGGAGGAGATACGAGCAGTACTTC. It is translated as CASSIDGRRYEQYF.

The chain is built from TRBV7-9 and TRBJ1-5; D call uncertain. Germline V gene lookup returns CDR1 SEHNR and CDR2 FQNEAQ (reference sequence). Trimming left V 3 bases short and J 2 bases short, with 5 bases between. The CDR3 runs to 13 residues. Written as DNA, the CDR3 is TGTGCCAGCAGCTTTTCGGGCAATCAGCCCCAGCATTTT. It translates to CASSFSGNQPQHF.

The chain uses TRBV7-8 and TRBJ1-2; 9 nucleotides align to TRBD1. The V gene end was trimmed by 3 bases and the J gene end by 6 bases; junction bases not matched to a gene: 5. This CDR3 region has 14 residues. CDR1 and CDR2 from the germline V gene are SGHVS and FQNEAQ. In DNA, the CDR3 is TGTGCCAGCAGCTTCGGGACAGGGAAGAATGGCTACACCTTC. Translated: CASSFGTGKNGYTF. The full variable domain, completed using reference TRBV7-8 and TRBJ1-2, is GAGVSQSPRYKVAKRGQDVALRCDPISGHVSLFWYQQALGQGPEFLTYFQNEAQLDKSGLPSDRFFAERPEGSVSTLKIQRTQQEDSAVYLCASSFGTGKNGYTFGSGTRLTVV.

The rearrangement joins TRBV9 to TRBJ2-7; 8 positions agree with TRBD2. CDR3 length: 15 amino acids. CDR1 is SGDLS, CDR2 YYNGEE, per germline. V lost 0 bases, J lost 3 bases, and 5 bases stayed unmatched. DNA for the CDR3: TGTGCCAGCAGCGTAGCTTCCAGCGGGGGCTACGAGCAGTACTTC. Its translation: CASSVASSGGYEQYF. The entire variable domain, with the rest obtained from reference TRBV9 and TRBJ2-7, is as follows: DSGVTQTPKHLITATGQRVTLRCSPRSGDLSVYWYQQSLDQGLQFLIQYYNGEERAKGNILERFSAQQFPDLHSELNLSSLELGDSALYFCASSVASSGGYEQYFGPGTRLTVT.

CDR3 nucleotides: TGTGCCAGCAGTTTATCGGGGGAGCGGGGACGGGAGCAGTTCTTC. Translated, it gives CASSLSGERGREQFF. The chain recombines TRBV27 with TRBJ2-1; 7 nucleotides align to TRBD2. Trimming at V came to 0 bases and at J to 10 bases, leaving 9 bases not matched to a gene. The CDR3 is 15 amino acids. Per the germline V gene, CDR1 is MNHEY and CDR2 is SMNVEV (reference sequence).

This sequence joins TRBV27 and TRBJ1-4, with TRBD1 as a possible D gene (5 bases). The germline V gene encodes CDR1 MNHEY and CDR2 SMNVEV (reference sequence). The V gene lost 4 bases and the J gene lost 0 bases, with 9 bases spanning the gap. The CDR3 extends over 15 amino acids. The CDR3 coding sequence is TGTGCCAGCAGTTCGGGGGTAGCAACTAATGAAAAACTGTTTTTT. Protein: CASSSGVATNEKLFF.

The gene calls are TRBV18 and TRBJ1-5; 9 nucleotides line up with TRBD1. This CDR3 is built from 14 residues. Per the germline V gene, CDR1 is KGHSH and CDR2 is LQKENI. Trimming cost V 6 bases and J 5 bases; bases outside gene matches: 5. The CDR3 sequence: CASSITGGDQPQHF. CDR3 nucleotide sequence: TGTGCCAGCTCTATTACAGGGGGCGATCAGCCCCAGCATTTT. Based on the CDR3 plus reference TRBV18 and TRBJ1-5, the full variable domain is NAGVMQNPRHLVRRRGQEARLRCSPMKGHSHVYWYRQLPEEGLKFMVYLQKENIIDESGMPKERFSAEFPKEGPSILRIQQVVRGDSAAYFCASSITGGDQPQHFGDGTRLSIL.

This clone was detected only once. The chain recombines TRBV7-2 with TRBJ2-3, with 13 positions matching TRBD2. CDR1 SGHTA and CDR2 FQGNSA come from the germline V gene. The CDR3 has 17 residues. Trimming at V came to 5 bases and at J to 4 bases, leaving 9 bases not matched to a gene. CDR3 in DNA: TGTGCCAGCAGCCCGCGACGGACTAGCGGGAGACCAGATACGCAGTATTTT. Protein product: CASSPRRTSGRPDTQYF.

This chain joins TRBV10-2 and TRBJ2-7; weak D call: TRBD1 (6 bases). This CDR3 is built from 14 residues. CDR1 is WSHSY and CDR2 is SAAADI in the germline V gene. Trimming pared 5 bases from V and 6 bases from J, leaving 17 bases between. The CDR3 DNA follows: TGCGCCAGCAGTTCAGGGGATGGGTACTTCGAGCAGTACTTC. It specifies CASSSGDGYFEQYF.

V and J are TRBV10-3 and TRBJ1-5, with 7 bases lining up with TRBD1. The CDR3 length is 15 residues. The V segment lost 6 bases and the J segment 0 bases; nucleotides outside the gene matches: 5. From germline, CDR1 is ENHRY and CDR2 SYGVKD. This chain's CDR3 is CAISAGQHSNQPQHF. The CDR3 nucleotides are TGTGCCATCAGCGCGGGACAGCATAGCAATCAGCCCCAGCATTTT.

The V call is TRBV7-6, the J call TRBJ1-1, with 9 bases matching TRBD1. In germline, CDR1 is SGHVS, CDR2 FNYEAQ. The CDR3 runs 15 residues. J was trimmed by 5 bases and V by 4 bases; bases with no gene match: 8. The CDR3 DNA is TGTGCCAGCAGCTCATCCGGGACAGGGCTAACTGAAGCTTTCTTT. Translation: CASSSSGTGLTEAFF.

The chain uses TRBV6-1 and TRBJ1-2, with D perhaps matching TRBD1 (6 bases). Trimming stripped 1 base from V and 6 bases from J, with 21 bases between. The CDR3 extends over 17 amino acids. Germline CDR1 is MNHNS and CDR2 is SASEGT. In DNA form, the CDR3 reads TGTGCCAGCAGTGAAGGGGTCCCCAGGGACAAGGGAAATGGCTACACCTTC. Its protein is CASSEGVPRDKGNGYTF.

There are a few counts of this clone. The chain employs TRBV27 and TRBJ2-7, with TRBD2 matching over 7 bases. Trimming at V came to 8 bases and at J to 2 bases, leaving 12 bases not matched to a gene. The CDR3 runs 15 residues. Germline lookup yields CDR1 MNHEY and CDR2 SMNVEV (reference sequence). The DNA of the CDR3 is TGTGCCAGCCGCTGGGGTAGCGGGTTCCCCTACGAGCAGTACTTC. Translation gives CASRWGSGFPYEQYF.

The V call is TRBV2, the J call TRBJ2-3; TRBD2 matches at 12 bases. The CDR3 totals 18 residues. Germline-derived CDR1 and CDR2 are SNHLY and FYNNEI. V shed 5 bases, J shed 1 base, and the junction held 10 bases outside the gene matches. CDR3 bases: TGTGCCAGCAGTCTAGCGGGGGGGCCCCCAACCGGCACAGATACGCAGTATTTT. Residues: CASSLAGGPPTGTDTQYF.

This chain connects TRBV27 to TRBJ1-1; D is uncertain. Deletions cut 5 bases from V and 0 bases from J, with 7 bases between. The CDR3 runs 13 residues. Germline CDR1 MNHEY, CDR2 SMNVEV (reference sequence). The CDR3 here is CASSNSMNTEAFF. CDR3 DNA sequence: TGTGCCAGCAGTAATAGCATGAACACTGAAGCTTTCTTT.

The chain recombines TRBV19 with TRBJ1-5, with TRBD1 matching over 8 bases. Germline V gives CDR1 LNHDA, CDR2 SQIVND (reference sequence). The J segment lost 7 bases and the V segment lost 9 bases, leaving 17 bases of the junction unmatched. The length of the CDR3 is 16 residues. CDR3 sequence: CASKSFRTGKGQPQHF. For the CDR3, the DNA is TGTGCCAGCAAAAGTTTTAGGACAGGGAAAGGGCAGCCCCAGCATTTT.

The rearrangement joins TRBV30 to TRBJ1-1; 8 bases are shared with TRBD1. Germline V CDR1 and CDR2: GTSNPN, SVGIG (reference sequence). V was pared by 3 bases and J by 4 bases, with 7 bases of the junction left unmatched. The CDR3 totals 14 residues. The CDR3 nucleotides are TGTGCCTGGAGCCCCCTACAGGGGGGCACTGAAGCTTTCTTT. Translated, it gives CAWSPLQGGTEAFF. The full variable domain, with the rest looked up from reference TRBV30 and TRBJ1-1, is SQTIHQWPATLVQPVGSPLSLECTVEGTSNPNLYWYRQAAGRGLQLLFYSVGIGQISSEVPQNLSASRPQDRQFILSSKKLLLSDSGFYLCAWSPLQGGTEAFFGQGTRLTVV.

This clone was recorded only once. This rearrangement joins TRBV29-1 to TRBJ1-2, with a weak D call TRBD1 (5 bases). The germline V gene has CDR1 SQVTM and CDR2 ANQGSEA. The ends were cut back, 5 bases at V and 5 bases at J, with 15 bases in the middle. This CDR3 has 13 amino acids. CDR3 nucleotide sequence: TGCAGCGTTTTCCGATCGACAGATTATGGCTACACCTTC. Its protein product is CSVFRSTDYGYTF. Looking up the rest from reference TRBV29-1 and TRBJ1-2 gives the full variable domain: SAVISQKPSRDICQRGTSLTIQCQVDSQVTMMFWYRQQPGQSLTLIATANQGSEATYESGFVIDKFPISRPNLTFSTLTVSNMSPEDSSIYLCSVFRSTDYGYTFGSGTRLTVV.

J is TRBJ1-2 and V is TRBV5-1; 12 bases are a match to TRBD1. The V and J ends lost 4 bases and 8 bases, in that order; junction bases with no gene match: 6. The germline CDR1 and CDR2 sequences are SGHRS and YFSETQ. This CDR3 comprises 14 residues. The CDR3 sequence is CASSVRDRGHGYTF. CDR3 in DNA: TGCGCCAGCAGCGTCCGGGACAGGGGGCACGGCTACACCTTC.

This chain links TRBV5-7 with TRBJ2-7, with a weak D call TRBD1 (6 bases). TRBV5-7 is an open reading frame whose function is uncertain. The CDR3 extends over 15 amino acids. Trimming removed 0 bases at V and 0 bases at J, with 10 bases between. The CDR3 region has the DNA TGTGCCAGCAGCTTGGCTTCGGGACACTCCTACGAGCAGTACTTC. Translating gives CASSLASGHSYEQYF.

This sequence joins TRBV10-3 and TRBJ2-3; D not certain. This CDR3 is built from 13 residues. Germline CDR1 ENHRY, CDR2 SYGVKD. The V and J ends lost 11 bases and 2 bases respectively, with 14 bases between them. Here the CDR3 reads CADGLKDTDTQYF. For the CDR3, the DNA is TGTGCCGATGGGCTTAAGGACACAGATACGCAGTATTTT.

The chain has TRBV18 and TRBJ1-2; TRBD1 might be the D (6 bases). The V end was cut by 5 bases, the J end by 2 bases, with 9 bases between. Germline CDR1 reads KGHSH; CDR2 reads LQKENI. This CDR3 has 13 amino acids. This chain's CDR3 is CASSLQGNYGYTF. CDR3 DNA: TGTGCCAGCTCATTGCAGGGGAACTATGGCTACACCTTC. Combining the CDR3 with reference TRBV18 and TRBJ1-2 gives the whole variable domain NAGVMQNPRHLVRRRGQEARLRCSPMKGHSHVYWYRQLPEEGLKFMVYLQKENIIDESGMPKERFSAEFPKEGPSILRIQQVVRGDSAAYFCASSLQGNYGYTFGSGTRLTVV.

This chain connects TRBV30 to TRBJ1-4, with 7 bases that match TRBD1. The CDR3 extends over 11 amino acids. The germline V gene encodes CDR1 GTSNPN and CDR2 SVGIG (reference sequence). Unmatched junction bases numbered 3, after V lost 0 bases and J lost 14 bases. DNA of the CDR3: TGTGCCTGGAGTGTAGGAGGGGGCCTGTTTTTT. Protein product: CAWSVGGGLFF.

This clone showed up just once. The rearrangement links TRBV5-5 to TRBJ2-7; TRBD2 agrees at 9 bases. V was pared by 7 bases and J by 2 bases, with 4 bases of the junction left unmatched. Germline V gene data show CDR1 as SGHKS and CDR2 as YYEKEE (reference sequence). CDR3 size: 13 residues. Written as DNA, the CDR3 is TGTGCCAGCGTTGGACTAGCGCCCTACGAGCAGTACTTC. It codes for CASVGLAPYEQYF.

This chain joins TRBV10-3 and TRBJ1-2; no firm D call. Germline CDR1 ENHRY, CDR2 SYGVKD. V was trimmed by 0 bases and J by 6 bases, leaving 14 bases between them. There are 15 residues in the CDR3. The CDR3 DNA is TGTGCCATCAGTGAGTCCCTTCGAGGGTTCGATGGCTACACCTTC. Its translation: CAISESLRGFDGYTF.

The V call is TRBV6-6, the J call TRBJ1-1; D is undetermined. The CDR3 is 14 residues long. Germline V gives CDR1 MNHNY, CDR2 SVGAGI (reference sequence). V lost 3 bases to trimming and J lost 9 bases, with 17 bases between them. This CDR3 reads CASSYGFGRNQAFF. The DNA of the CDR3 is TGTGCCAGCAGTTATGGCTTCGGCAGGAATCAAGCTTTCTTT.

This chain links TRBV18 with TRBJ1-2; D gene ambiguous. CDR1 KGHSH and CDR2 LQKENI come from the germline V gene. The CDR3 loop spans 14 amino acids. V was shortened by 2 bases and J by 2 bases, with 9 bases between the two germline ends. CDR3 protein: CASSPTDSNYGYTF. CDR3 DNA: TGTGCCAGCTCACCAACGGACTCCAACTATGGCTACACCTTC.